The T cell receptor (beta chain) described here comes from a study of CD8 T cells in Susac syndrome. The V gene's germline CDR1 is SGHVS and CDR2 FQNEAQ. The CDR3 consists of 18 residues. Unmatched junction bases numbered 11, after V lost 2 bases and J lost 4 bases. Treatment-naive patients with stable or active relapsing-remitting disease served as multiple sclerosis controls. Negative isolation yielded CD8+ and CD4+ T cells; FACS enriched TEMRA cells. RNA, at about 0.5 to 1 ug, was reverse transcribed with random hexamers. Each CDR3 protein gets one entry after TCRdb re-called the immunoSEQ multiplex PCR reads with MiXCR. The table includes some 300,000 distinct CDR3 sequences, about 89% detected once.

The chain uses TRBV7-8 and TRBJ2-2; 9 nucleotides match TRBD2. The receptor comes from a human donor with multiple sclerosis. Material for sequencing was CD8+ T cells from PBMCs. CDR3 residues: CASSLKVRLAGLTGELFF. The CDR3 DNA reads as TGTGCCAGCAGCTTAAAAGTGAGGCTAGCGGGACTCACCGGGGAGCTGTTTTTT.